The clone carrying this T cell receptor beta chain was found a few times. Its antigen is undetermined. The record originates from a study of T cell responses to AZD1222 COVID-19 vaccine. The table came from immunoSEQ multiplex PCR; TCRdb's copy has only in-frame clones and leaves some out. Among approximately 89,000 clones listed, about 90% were seen once. Overall study results and limits: Regions 160-218 and 743-854 held dominance among vaccine-associated CD4 TCRs, which spanned spike. Spike-specific TCR breadth and depth both grew after two AZD1222 doses. At baseline, seropositivity was found in only a handful of AZD1222 recipients.

The source material was peripheral blood, sampled on day 0 of AZD1222 vaccination. This TCR was recovered from an adult in good health.

The CDR3, as DNA: TGTGCCAGCAGCCCCGCCAACAGGGGCTACGAGCAGTACTTC. Translated, it gives CASSPANRGYEQYF. The chain uses TRBV7-2 and TRBJ2-7, with 7 bases fitting TRBD1. The CDR3 sequence is 14 residues long. V dropped 5 bases and J dropped 3; count of bases not matched to a gene: 7. Germline assignment: CDR1 SGHTA and CDR2 FQGNSA.